This T cell receptor (beta chain) came from a study of T cell changes during pregnancy in multiple sclerosis. In germline, CDR1 is MNHEY, CDR2 SVGAGI. CDR3 length equals 14 residues. Trimming took 5 bases from V and 3 from J, leaving 13 bases between them. Profiled with immunoSEQ multiplex PCR; TCRdb holds only in-frame clones, not every one. The sample carries around 23,000 clones, more than 90% recorded once. This receptor was obtained from a female donor in good health, enrolled as a control in a pregnancy study. The specimen comprised CD8+ T cells from peripheral blood mononuclear cells, sampled in the third trimester of pregnancy. The chain couples TRBV6-5 to TRBJ1-1; no firm D call. The CDR3 loop reads CASSGETVYTEAFF. The CDR3 DNA reads TGTGCCAGCAGTGGGGAGACGGTTTACACTGAAGCTTTCTTT.